This T cell receptor beta chain was found in a study of OX40 agonist ivuxolimab in advanced cancers. Produced via immunoSEQ multiplex PCR; TCRdb's table is partial and in-frame only. Altogether roughly 100,000 clones are present, 90% being singletons, with the ten largest covering around 0.15%. Trimming left V 10 bases short and J 5 bases short, with 20 bases between. Germline V gene data show CDR1 as MDHEN and CDR2 as SYDVKM. The CDR3 length is 14 residues. As concerns this clone: Its antigen is undetermined.

Study-level findings and limits: Among some nonresponders, normalized T-cell clonal expansion was also low. At 0.1 to 3.0 mg/kg and by week 6, clonal expansion occurred in CD4+ and CD8+ blood T cells. Averaged across samples, CD8+ T cells carried more expanded clones than CD4+ did.

This receptor was obtained from an adult with an advanced solid tumor such as melanoma, head and neck, liver or kidney cancer. Sequences were derived from CD4+ or CD8+ T cells sorted from blood, sampled in a trial of the OX40 agonist ivuxolimab. The chain links TRBV28 to TRBJ1-1, with a possible D match to TRBD1 (5 bases). The CDR3 region has the DNA TGTGCCACCTTAGTACCGGGACTGATTACTGAAGCTTTCTTT. This codes for CATLVPGLITEAFF.